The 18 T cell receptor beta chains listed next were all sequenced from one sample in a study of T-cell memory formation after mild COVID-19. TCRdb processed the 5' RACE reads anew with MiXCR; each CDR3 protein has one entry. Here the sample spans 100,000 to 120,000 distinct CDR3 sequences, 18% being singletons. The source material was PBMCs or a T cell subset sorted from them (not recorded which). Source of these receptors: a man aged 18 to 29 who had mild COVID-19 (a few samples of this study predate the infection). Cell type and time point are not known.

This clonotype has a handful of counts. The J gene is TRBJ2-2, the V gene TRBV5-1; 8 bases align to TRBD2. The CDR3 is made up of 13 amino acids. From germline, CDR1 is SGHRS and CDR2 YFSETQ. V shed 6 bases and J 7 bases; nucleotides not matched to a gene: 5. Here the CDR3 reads CASTGGAGGELFF. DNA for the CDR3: TGCGCCAGCACCGGGGGGGCCGGCGGGGAGCTGTTTTTT. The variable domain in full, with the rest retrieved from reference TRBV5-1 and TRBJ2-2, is KAGVTQTPRYLIKTRGQQVTLSCSPISGHRSVSWYQQTPGQGLQFLFEYFSETQRNKGNFPGRFSGRQFSNSRSEMNVSTLELGDSALYLCASTGGAGGELFFGEGSRLTVL.

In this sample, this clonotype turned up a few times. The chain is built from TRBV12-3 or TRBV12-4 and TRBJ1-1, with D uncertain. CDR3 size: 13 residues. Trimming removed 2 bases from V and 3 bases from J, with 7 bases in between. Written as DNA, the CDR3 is TGTGCCAGCAGTTTAAGAAAGGACACTGAAGCTTTCTTT. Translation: CASSLRKDTEAFF.

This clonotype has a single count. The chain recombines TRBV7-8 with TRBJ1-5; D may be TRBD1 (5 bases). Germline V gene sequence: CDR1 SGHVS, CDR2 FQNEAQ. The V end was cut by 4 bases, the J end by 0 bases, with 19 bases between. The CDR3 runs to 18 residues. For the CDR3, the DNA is TGTGCCAGCAGCTCCAAGGTGGTGACAGCTTATAGCAATCAGCCCCAGCATTTT. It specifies CASSSKVVTAYSNQPQHF.

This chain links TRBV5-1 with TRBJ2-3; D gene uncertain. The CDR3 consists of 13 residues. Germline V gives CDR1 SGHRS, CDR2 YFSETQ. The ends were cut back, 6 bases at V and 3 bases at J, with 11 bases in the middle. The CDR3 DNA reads TGCGCCAGCACACTAAGAAGAACAGATACGCAGTATTTT. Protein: CASTLRRTDTQYF.

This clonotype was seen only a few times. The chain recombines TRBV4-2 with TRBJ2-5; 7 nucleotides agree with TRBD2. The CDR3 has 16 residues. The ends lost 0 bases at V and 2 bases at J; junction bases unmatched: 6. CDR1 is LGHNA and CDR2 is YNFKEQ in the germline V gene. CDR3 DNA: TGTGCCAGCAGCCAAGAGCCTAGCGGAACACAAGAGACCCAGTACTTC. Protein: CASSQEPSGTQETQYF.

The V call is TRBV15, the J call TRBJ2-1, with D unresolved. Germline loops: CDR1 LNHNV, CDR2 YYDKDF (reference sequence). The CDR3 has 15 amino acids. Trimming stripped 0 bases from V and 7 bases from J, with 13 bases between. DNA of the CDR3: TGTGCCACCAGCAGAGATATGATCCTAGTAAATGAGCAGTTCTTC. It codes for CATSRDMILVNEQFF.

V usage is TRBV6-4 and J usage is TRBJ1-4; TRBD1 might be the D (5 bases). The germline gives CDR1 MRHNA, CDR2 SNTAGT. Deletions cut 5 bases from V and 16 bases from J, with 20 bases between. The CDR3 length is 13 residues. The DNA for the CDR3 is TGTGCCAGCAGTACTTACAAAAGGGACGACAAGTTTTTT. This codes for CASSTYKRDDKFF.

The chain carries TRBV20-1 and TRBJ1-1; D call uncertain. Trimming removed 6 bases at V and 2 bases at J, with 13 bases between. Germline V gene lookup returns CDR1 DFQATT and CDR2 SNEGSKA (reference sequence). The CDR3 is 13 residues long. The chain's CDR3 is CSAIPGFNTEAFF. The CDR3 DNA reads TGCAGTGCCATCCCGGGCTTCAACACTGAAGCTTTCTTT.

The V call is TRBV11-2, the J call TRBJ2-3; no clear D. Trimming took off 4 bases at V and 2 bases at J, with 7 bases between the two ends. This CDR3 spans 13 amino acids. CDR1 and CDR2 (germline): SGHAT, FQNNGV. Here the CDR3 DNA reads TGTGCCAGCAGCTCTACGATCACAGATACGCAGTATTTT. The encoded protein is CASSSTITDTQYF. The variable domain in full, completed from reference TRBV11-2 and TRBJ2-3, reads EAGVAQSPRYKIIEKRQSVAFWCNPISGHATLYWYQQILGQGPKLLIQFQNNGVVDDSQLPKDRFSAERLKGVDSTLKIQPAKLEDSAVYLCASSSTITDTQYFGPGTRLTVL.

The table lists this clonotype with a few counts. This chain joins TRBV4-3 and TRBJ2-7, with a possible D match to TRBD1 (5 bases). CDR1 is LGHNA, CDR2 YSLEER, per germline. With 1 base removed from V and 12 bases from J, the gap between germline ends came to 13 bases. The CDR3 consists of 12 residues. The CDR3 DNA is TGCGCCAGCAGCCAAGCGTCAGGGTTTTCGTACGTC. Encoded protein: CASSQASGFSYV.

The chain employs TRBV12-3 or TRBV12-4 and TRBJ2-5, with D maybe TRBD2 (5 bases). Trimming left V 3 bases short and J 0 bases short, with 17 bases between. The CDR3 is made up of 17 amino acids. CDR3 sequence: CASSFGVGELYQETQYF. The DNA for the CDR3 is TGTGCCAGCAGTTTTGGGGTGGGAGAGTTGTACCAAGAGACCCAGTACTTC.

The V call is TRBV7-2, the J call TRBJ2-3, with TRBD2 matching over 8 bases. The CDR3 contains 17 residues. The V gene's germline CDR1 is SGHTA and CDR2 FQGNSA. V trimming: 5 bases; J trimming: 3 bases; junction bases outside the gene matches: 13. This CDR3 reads CASSPLSGGRGTDTQYF. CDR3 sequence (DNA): TGTGCCAGCAGCCCCCTATCGGGGGGGCGAGGTACAGATACGCAGTATTTT.

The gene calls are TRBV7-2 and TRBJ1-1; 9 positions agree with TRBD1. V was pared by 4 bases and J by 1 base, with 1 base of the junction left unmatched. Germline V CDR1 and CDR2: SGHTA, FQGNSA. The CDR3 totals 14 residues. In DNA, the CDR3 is TGTGCCAGCAGCTGGGACAGGGAGAACACTGAAGCTTTCTTT. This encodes CASSWDRENTEAFF.

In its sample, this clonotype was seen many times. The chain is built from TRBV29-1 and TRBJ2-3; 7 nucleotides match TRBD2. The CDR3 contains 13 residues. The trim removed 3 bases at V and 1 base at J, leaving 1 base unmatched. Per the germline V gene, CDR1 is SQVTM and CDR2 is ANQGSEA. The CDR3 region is CSVDRGGTDTQYF. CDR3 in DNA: TGCAGCGTTGACCGGGGGGGCACAGATACGCAGTATTTT.

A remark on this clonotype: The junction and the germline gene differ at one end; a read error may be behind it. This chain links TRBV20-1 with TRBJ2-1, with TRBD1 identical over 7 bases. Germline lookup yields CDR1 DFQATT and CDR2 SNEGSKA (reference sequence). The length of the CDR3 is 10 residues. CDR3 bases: TGCAGTGCAACACGGGACAGTTTGTCATTC. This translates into CSATRDSLSF.

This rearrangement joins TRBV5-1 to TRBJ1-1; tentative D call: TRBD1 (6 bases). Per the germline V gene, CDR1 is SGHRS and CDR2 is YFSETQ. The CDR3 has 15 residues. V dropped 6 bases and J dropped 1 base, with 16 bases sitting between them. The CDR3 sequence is CASTYTTGENTEAFF. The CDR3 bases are TGCGCCAGCACATATACGACAGGAGAGAACACTGAAGCTTTCTTT.

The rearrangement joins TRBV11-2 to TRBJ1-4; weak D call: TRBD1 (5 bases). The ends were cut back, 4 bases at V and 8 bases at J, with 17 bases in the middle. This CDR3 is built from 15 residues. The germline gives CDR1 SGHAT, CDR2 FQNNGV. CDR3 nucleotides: TGTGCCAGCAGCTACCGGGACCCTTCCTCCGAAAAACTGTTTTTT. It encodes CASSYRDPSSEKLFF.

The CDR3, as DNA: TGTGCCAGCACCCCCATGCCGGGACAGGGGCAGAACACTGAAGCTTTCTTT. It is translated as CASTPMPGQGQNTEAFF. The V call is TRBV6-5, the J call TRBJ1-1; 10 bases fit TRBD1. This CDR3 comprises 17 residues. The germline gives CDR1 MNHEY, CDR2 SVGAGI. Unmatched junction bases numbered 12, after V lost 7 bases and J lost 1 base.